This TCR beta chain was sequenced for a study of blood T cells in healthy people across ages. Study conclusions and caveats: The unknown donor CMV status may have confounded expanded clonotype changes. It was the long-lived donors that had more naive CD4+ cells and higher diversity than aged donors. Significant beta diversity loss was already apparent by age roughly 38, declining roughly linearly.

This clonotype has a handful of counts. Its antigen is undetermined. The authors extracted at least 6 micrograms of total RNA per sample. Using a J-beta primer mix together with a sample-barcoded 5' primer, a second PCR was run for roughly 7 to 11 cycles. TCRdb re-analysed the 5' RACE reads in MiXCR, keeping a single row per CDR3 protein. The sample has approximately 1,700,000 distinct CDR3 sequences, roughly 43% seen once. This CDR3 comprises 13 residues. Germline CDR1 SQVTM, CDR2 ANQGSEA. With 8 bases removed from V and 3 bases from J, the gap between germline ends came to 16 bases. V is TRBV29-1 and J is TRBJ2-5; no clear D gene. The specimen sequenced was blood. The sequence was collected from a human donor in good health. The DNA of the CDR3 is TGCAGCTTCCGATACCAGCTGAAAGAGACCCAGTACTTC. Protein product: CSFRYQLKETQYF.